A selection of T cell receptor beta chains follows, all from one sample in a study of cytomegalovirus exposure and HLA in healthy donors. TCRdb's copy holds only in-frame clones and misses some; the assay was immunoSEQ multiplex PCR. The data show about 80,000 clones, 65% to 85% seen once. Material: PBMCs. The receptors come from a man in his fifties or sixties in good health and CMV-seronegative. CDR3s include the opening cysteine and the closing phenylalanine or tryptophan. Each record gives: D gene, CDR3 length, J gene, V gene, clone size, CDR3 protein, CDR3 DNA. The D gene is left open where the match is weak. Clone size appears in some rows only: once, few, many, or a class for an expanded clone.

TRBD1 13 TRBJ1-1 TRBV5-1 many CASSLGDSSEAFF TGCGCCAGCAGCTTGGGGGACAGCAGTGAAGCTTTCTTT
TRBD1 15 TRBJ1-1 TRBV7-9 - CASSLVQGAGTEAFF TGTGCCAGCAGCTTAGTACAGGGGGCGGGGACTGAAGCTTTCTTT
- 16 TRBJ1-2 TRBV2 - CASSEAVGVGGYGYTF TGTGCCAGCAGTGAAGCAGTAGGGGTCGGGGGCTATGGCTACACCTTC
- 16 TRBJ1-4 TRBV7-9 - CASSLVLSTTNEKLFF TGTGCCAGCAGCTTAGTTCTGTCGACTACTAATGAAAAACTGTTTTTT
- 14 TRBJ1-5 TRBV19 - CASSSQGGNQPQHF TGTGCCAGTAGTTCTCAGGGAGGGAATCAGCCCCAGCATTTT
- 14 TRBJ1-2 TRBV5-4 - CASSLSLSGYGYTF TGTGCCAGCAGCTTATCTCTTTCGGGGTATGGCTACACCTTC
TRBD1 17 TRBJ1-6 TRBV5-1 - CASSLGDRDWDNSPLHF TGCGCCAGCAGCTTGGGGGACAGGGATTGGGATAATTCACCCCTCCACTTT
TRBD1 13 TRBJ2-7 TRBV28 - CASNAQGAYEQYF TGTGCCAGCAATGCTCAGGGGGCTTACGAGCAGTACTTC
- 12 TRBJ2-7 TRBV7-3 - CASSDPGGEQYF TGTGCCAGCTCTGACCCGGGTGGCGAGCAGTACTTC
- 13 TRBJ1-1 TRBV7-2 - CASTQTQGTEAFF TGTGCCAGCACCCAGACCCAGGGAACTGAAGCTTTCTTT
TRBD1 15 TRBJ2-7 TRBV10-3 - CATDSRDSATYEQYF TGTGCCACCGATTCCCGGGACAGCGCAACCTACGAGCAGTACTTC
- 13 TRBJ1-1 TRBV11-2 - CASSKREGAEAFF TGTGCCAGCAGCAAAAGAGAGGGGGCTGAAGCTTTCTTT
- 16 TRBJ2-7 TRBV6-6 medium-sized CASSPLEQTGSYEQYF TGTGCCAGCAGTCCCCTGGAGCAGACCGGCTCCTACGAGCAGTACTTC
- 10 TRBJ2-7 TRBV20-1 - CSASDNEQYF TGCAGTGCCTCAGATAACGAGCAGTACTTC
TRBD1 15 TRBJ1-2 TRBV5-5 - CASSAQGASSDGYTF TGTGCCAGCTCCGCCCAGGGGGCAAGTAGCGATGGCTACACCTTC
TRBD1 17 TRBJ1-2 TRBV6-1 - CASSESGTGRDYYGYTF TGTGCCAGCAGTGAAAGTGGGACAGGGAGAGATTACTATGGCTACACCTTC
TRBD2 14 TRBJ2-7 TRBV4-1 - CASSQDRDYYEQYF TGCGCCAGCAGCCAGGACCGGGACTACTACGAGCAGTACTTC
TRBD2 16 TRBJ2-1 TRBV4-3 few CASSQVTSGGAGEQFF TGCGCCAGCAGCCAAGTAACTAGCGGGGGGGCAGGTGAGCAGTTCTTC
TRBD2 11 TRBJ2-7 TRBV10-2 once CATGTTYEQYF TGCGCCACCGGGACTACCTACGAGCAGTACTTC
- 16 TRBJ1-6 TRBV18 many CASSPRLQGYNSPLHF TGTGCCAGCTCACCACGTCTTCAGGGCTATAATTCACCCCTCCACTTT
- 12 TRBJ1-3 TRBV6-5 few CASEGSGNTIYF TGTGCCAGCGAGGGATCTGGAAACACCATATATTTT
TRBD2 14 TRBJ2-1 TRBV6-5 - CASSYGGGIDEQFF TGTGCCAGCAGTTACGGCGGGGGAATCGATGAGCAGTTCTTC
TRBD1 16 TRBJ1-5 TRBV6-1 - CASSEAAGQGNQPQHF TGTGCCAGCAGTGAAGCCGCCGGACAGGGGAATCAGCCCCAGCATTTT
- 16 TRBJ2-5 TRBV4-2 - CASSQVGSSGQETQYF TGTGCCAGCAGCCAAGTTGGGAGTAGCGGACAAGAGACCCAGTACTTC
- 16 TRBJ1-1 TRBV6-6 few CASRLYGTLANTEAFF TGTGCCAGCAGACTTTACGGGACACTGGCGAACACTGAAGCTTTCTTT
- 14 TRBJ1-2 TRBV7-3 - CASSPGGHDYGYTF TGTGCCAGCAGCCCGGGGGGCCATGACTATGGCTACACCTTC